These 18 T cell receptor beta chains came from one sample sequenced in a study of tumor-infiltrating lymphocytes in primary liver carcinoma (dated by TCRdb to the late 2010s). The sequencer was an Illumina HiSeq 2500. A constant-region primer and ProtoScript II reverse transcriptase were used to reverse-transcribe TCRbeta-specific cDNA from around 530 ng total RNA. Three nested multiplex PCR rounds, following a slightly modified ARM-PCR procedure, were used to build the TCRbeta libraries. Multiplex TRBV1-TRBV30 forward primers and a Cbeta reverse primer were used in the first two PCR rounds, each of which was run for roughly 10 cycles. Using fastp trimming at Q25 and MiXCR clonotype assembly, TCRdb reanalyzed the public sequencing data and kept in-frame beta chains. Records with the same CDR3 protein are collapsed into one entry carrying the most frequent genes and DNA. This sample has 95,000 to 100,000 distinct CDR3 sequences in its table, and around two thirds of those were observed once. The ten largest make up 12% of the sample.

Without any cell sorting, total RNA and DNA were co-extracted from 20-30 mg of bulk tissue using the AllPrep DNA/RNA mini kit. Sequencing was performed on liver tumor tissue from sampling region 2. The label giving this sample's cell subset or site can be read as: tumor region T2, inferior pole. These receptors originate from a woman in her sixties with primary liver carcinoma and hepatitis B virus infection.

V and J are TRBV6-5 and TRBJ1-6; unclear D gene. V lost 8 bases to trimming and J lost 9 bases, with 17 bases between them. Germline values: CDR1 MNHEY, CDR2 SVGAGI. This CDR3 has 14 residues. CDR3 DNA sequence: TGTGCCAGCGAGACCTCGAACTTCACTTCACCCCTCCACTTT. This translates into CASETSNFTSPLHF.

The sample holds many counts of this clonotype. The chain carries TRBV6-1 and TRBJ1-3; possible D gene TRBD1, 5 bases. V shed 2 bases and J shed 1 base, with 18 bases lying between them. Per the germline V gene, CDR1 is MNHNS and CDR2 is SASEGT. CDR3 length: 18 residues. The CDR3 protein is CASSERAGLLESGNTIYF. In DNA, the CDR3 is TGTGCCAGCAGTGAAAGGGCAGGGTTATTGGAATCTGGAAACACCATATATTTT.

A word on this clonotype: Compared with germline, one end of the junction differs, possibly owing to a read error. The V call is TRBV4-2, the J call TRBJ2-7; the match to TRBD2 covers 7 bases. The CDR3 has 14 residues. Germline loops: CDR1 LGHNA, CDR2 YNFKEQ. CDR3 protein: CASSQRGNSYQQYF. CDR3 coding DNA: TGTGCCAGCAGCCAGCGGGGGAACTCCTACCAGCAGTACTTC.

Remarks on this clonotype: The junction differs from germline at one of its ends, possibly a read error. The chain recombines TRBV11-1 with TRBJ2-1; no firm D call. The CDR3 totals 13 residues. Looked up from germline, CDR1 is SGHAT and CDR2 is FQDESV (reference sequence). CDR3 in amino acids: CASSLDAYNEQLF. CDR3 sequence (DNA): TGTGCCAGCAGTTTAGACGCCTACAATGAGCAGCTCTTC.

In regard to this clonotype: The conserved final phenylalanine or tryptophan is absent from the CDR3, which likely points to a read error. The genes are TRBV5-4 and TRBJ2-7; TRBD2 aligns across 9 bases. This CDR3 has 17 residues. Germline values: CDR1 SGHNT, CDR2 YYREEE (reference sequence). DNA for the CDR3: TGTGCCAGTAGCTTGCGTCGGGGGTCTAGCGGGATTCGCGAGCAGTACCTC. Residues: CASSLRRGSSGIREQYL.

Notes on this clonotype: No conserved phenylalanine or tryptophan ends this CDR3, so it is likely a read error. It is unclear where the CDR3 begins or ends on the DNA, so no DNA is shown, and the CDR3 is as TCRdb lists it. V and J are TRBV11-2 and TRBJ2-7; the D call TRBD1 from the table was never checked on the DNA. Both ends counted, the CDR3 spans 15 residues. From germline, CDR1 is SGHAT and CDR2 FQNNGV. CDR3 in amino acids: CASSLDHWTGGERYI.

On this clonotype: This clone may be a read error of a much larger clone one base away. V is TRBV7-9 and J is TRBJ1-1, with D uncertain. The CDR3 extends over 12 amino acids. Per the germline V gene, CDR1 is SEHNR and CDR2 is FQNEAQ (reference sequence). For the CDR3, the DNA is TGTGCCAGCAGCTTAGTGGAGGCTGAAGCTTCCTTT. It encodes CASSLVEAEASF.

Concerning this clonotype itself: A much larger clone sits a single nucleotide away, making a read error possible. The DNA for the CDR3 is TGTGCCAGCAGCACCGCGATCCTAGCGGCAAGCTCCTACAATGAGCAGTTCTTC. It specifies CASSTAILAASSYNEQFF. The rearrangement uses TRBV5-4 and TRBJ2-1; TRBD2 matches 7 bases. The CDR3 is 18 residues long. Germline trimming cut 4 bases from V and 0 bases from J; bases unmatched to any gene: 13. CDR1 and CDR2 (germline): SGHNT, YYREEE (reference sequence).

In regard to this clonotype: A much larger clone lies one base from this, so it may be a read error. CDR3 bases: TGCGCCAGCAGCTCAGACAGGAACATTGAAGCTTTCTTT. It encodes CASSSDRNIEAFF. This rearrangement joins TRBV5-1 to TRBJ1-1, with a possible D match to TRBD1 (6 bases). The V gene's germline CDR1 is SGHRS and CDR2 YFSETQ. The CDR3 covers 13 residues.

Notes on this clonotype: Germline is not matched at one junction end, which may reflect a read error. V gene TRBV11-2 combines with J gene TRBJ2-7; possibly TRBD2 for D (5 bases). The CDR3 has 16 amino acids. CDR1 SGHAT and CDR2 FQNNGV come from the germline V gene. This CDR3 is CAGSPIGRHGDYKQYF. As DNA, the CDR3 is TGTGCCGGCAGTCCAATTGGGAGACACGGAGACTACAAGCAGTACTTC.

This clonotype was picked up many times. Possible read error: a much larger clone is one base away. The chain has TRBV12-3 or TRBV12-4 and TRBJ2-5; the D gene is possibly TRBD2 (6 bases). V shed 10 bases and J shed 2 bases, with 14 bases lying between them. The CDR3 runs 13 residues. CDR3 sequence (DNA): TGTGCCAACGGGAAGCTAGCGCAAGAGACCCAGTACTTC. It translates to CANGKLAQETQYF.

On this clonotype itself: A read error may account for a junction end that differs from germline. The rearrangement uses TRBV11-2 and TRBJ2-5; the D is unclear. From germline, CDR1 is SGHAT and CDR2 FQNNGV. The CDR3 covers 16 residues. CDR3 sequence reads: CASNLWFAAYEETQYF. In nucleotides, the CDR3 is TGTGCCAGCAACTTATGGTTTGCTGCCTACGAAGAGACCCAGTACTTC. Using reference TRBV11-2 and TRBJ2-5 for the parts outside the CDR3, the full variable domain is EAGVAQSPRYKIIEKRQSVAFWCNPISGHATLYWYQQILGQGPKLLIQFQNNGVVDDSQLPKDRFSAERLKGVDSTLKIQPAKLEDSAVYLCASNLWFAAYEETQYFGPGTRLLVL.

CDR3 in amino acids: CASSLHQHGHLRFWGYEAFF. CDR3 DNA sequence: TGTGCCAGCAGCCTACATCAGCACGGACACCTTCGCTTCTGGGGCTATGAAGCTTTCTTT. The chain recombines TRBV11-2 with TRBJ1-1; D is perhaps TRBD1 (5 bases). This CDR3 comprises 20 residues. The germline gives CDR1 SGHAT, CDR2 FQNNGV. Trimming took off 5 bases at V and 7 bases at J, with 35 bases between the two ends.

This clonotype was detected only a few times. CDR3 bases: TGCGCCAGCAGCGCGACAGTGAACACTGAAGCTTTCTTT. It translates to CASSATVNTEAFF. The chain recombines TRBV5-1 with TRBJ1-1; possibly TRBD1 for D (5 bases). This CDR3 contains 13 residues. The ends were cut back, 4 bases at V and 0 bases at J, with 7 bases in the middle. The germline gives CDR1 SGHRS, CDR2 YFSETQ.

As to this clonotype: One end of the junction is discordant with germline, which a read error may explain. The chain has TRBV11-3 and TRBJ2-3; TRBD2 is a possible D gene (5 bases). The CDR3 sequence is 15 residues long. Germline values: CDR1 SGHNT, CDR2 YENEEA. The DNA for the CDR3 is TGTGCCAGCAACTTAGTGCCAGGAGGCGCAGATATGCAGTATTTT. Protein sequence: CASNLVPGGADMQYF.

Of note for this clonotype: A read error may be the cause here, since a much bigger clone is one base away. In DNA, the CDR3 is TGTGCCAGCAGTCCCGTACAGGGAGGCACAGATACGCAGTATTTT. Translating it yields CASSPVQGGTDTQYF. The chain uses TRBV28 and TRBJ2-3; TRBD1 is a possible D gene (6 bases). Germline-derived CDR1 and CDR2 are MDHEN and SYDVKM. The V gene lost 5 bases and the J gene lost 1 base, with 13 bases spanning the gap. The CDR3 is made up of 15 amino acids.

J is TRBJ1-6 and V is TRBV20-1, with TRBD1 identical over 9 bases. The CDR3 spans 15 residues. The germline gives CDR1 DFQATT, CDR2 SNEGSKA (reference sequence). Unmatched junction bases numbered 10, after V lost 4 bases and J lost 9 bases. The CDR3 DNA is TGCAGTGCTACCTCCACCGGGACAGGGTCTTCACCCCTCCACTTT. Translating it yields CSATSTGTGSSPLHF.

As to this clonotype: Since no conserved phenylalanine or tryptophan closes the CDR3, a read error is the likely cause. The chain combines TRBV12-3 or TRBV12-4 with TRBJ1-2; D is possibly TRBD1 (5 bases). The CDR3 runs 13 residues. Trimming stripped 7 bases from V and 4 bases from J, with 13 bases between. CDR3 in DNA: TGTGCCAGCAATCGCGTAGGGGCCTATGGCTACACCTCC. Protein product: CASNRVGAYGYTS.